These 2 T cell receptor beta chains were all obtained from the same sample, sequenced in a study of shared clonotypes between healthy human individuals. Assay: immunoSEQ multiplex PCR; the TCRdb copy retains only in-frame clones and omits some. This table holds around 2,000,000 clones, about 93% found once. The naive CD8 fraction comprised CD45RO-negative cells positively selected for CCR7 and excluded terminally differentiated effector memory CD45RA+ cells. The source material was naive CD8+ T cells from PBMCs. These receptors originate from a man aged 18 to 30 in good health. Some clones in this sample may be carry-over from other donors' samples.

The chain links TRBV27 to TRBJ2-2; TRBD2 might be the D (6 bases). This CDR3 is built from 14 residues. The ends were cut back, 11 bases at V and 3 bases at J, with 16 bases in the middle. CDR1 and CDR2 (germline): MNHEY, SMNVEV (reference sequence). The CDR3 nucleotides read TGTGCCGCGGCACGGAGGGGTTACACCGGGGAGCTGTTTTTT. Amino acid sequence: CAAARRGYTGELFF.

The DNA of the CDR3 is TGCGCCAGCAGCTTGTTCGGCGACGAGCAGTACTTC. This gives the protein CASSLFGDEQYF. This rearrangement joins TRBV5-1 to TRBJ2-7; D is unclear. Deletions cut 1 base from V and 5 bases from J, with 7 bases between. CDR3 size: 12 residues. Germline CDR1 reads SGHRS; CDR2 reads YFSETQ.